This entry is about one TCR beta chain. Its antigen is not known. The data are from a study of Ad26.COV2.S vaccination and SARS-CoV-2 variants. Study-level background: In the study, Ad26.COV2.S was injected intramuscularly once, or twice 56 days apart.

Broader study findings: The study found higher spike-specific TCR breadth in vaccine than placebo recipients.

The sample's treatment: some 19 received Ad26.COV2.S at low or high dose, single or two shots; five or six received placebo; per-sample allocation not given. Repertoires come from day 63 after the first vaccine or placebo injection. The donor's status was that of an adult aged 18-55 years in Boston. An Ad26 vector expressing Wuhan-strain SARS-CoV-2 spike constituted the vaccine. TCRdb's table, derived via immunoSEQ multiplex PCR, lists solely in-frame clones and lacks some. The sample includes 300,000 to 400,000 clones, 70% to 90% of them seen just once. Trimming shortened V by 8 bases and J by 1 base, and 14 bases separated the two germline ends. Germline V gene lookup returns CDR1 SQVTM and CDR2 ANQGSEA. This CDR3 is 13 amino acids long.

This specimen was peripheral blood, taken in a trial of Ad26.COV2.S vaccine versus placebo. This rearrangement joins TRBV29-1 to TRBJ1-1; D possibly corresponds to TRBD1 (6 bases). The source is a person between 18 and 65 years old who received the Ad26.COV2.S COVID-19 vaccine or a placebo. The CDR3: CSLQGMRNTEAFF. The CDR3 region has the DNA TGCAGCCTGCAGGGGATGAGGAACACTGAAGCTTTCTTT.